One and the same sample provided the 13 T cell receptor beta chains below, sequenced in a study of blood T cell repertoires in COVID-19. Sequencing used immunoSEQ multiplex PCR; TCRdb keeps in-frame clones, though not all of them. The data show 200,000 to 250,000 clones, about nine tenths seen once. Sequenced input: peripheral blood. The receptors were sampled from a woman aged 55 to 70 with acute or convalescent COVID-19.

The rearrangement links TRBV18 to TRBJ1-3; 9 bases agree with TRBD1. The V segment lost 6 bases and the J segment 6 bases; nucleotides outside the gene matches: 12. This CDR3 has 16 residues. Germline values: CDR1 KGHSH, CDR2 LQKENI. The CDR3 reads CASSTTTTGGPNTIYF. The CDR3 DNA sequence: TGTGCCAGCTCCACCACAACGACAGGGGGGCCAAACACCATATATTTT.

The rearrangement uses TRBV11-1 and TRBJ1-6, with D maybe TRBD1 (6 bases). Germline CDR1 and CDR2: SGHAT and FQDESV (reference sequence). Between the trimmed V and J ends, which lost 5 bases and 7 bases, there was a span of 18 bases. The CDR3 has 16 amino acids. Here the CDR3 reads CASSPEDSIINSPLHF. The CDR3 DNA reads as TGTGCCAGCAGCCCGGAGGACAGCATTATCAATTCACCCCTCCACTTT.

This chain connects TRBV13 to TRBJ2-1, with TRBD1 matching over 12 bases. V shed 5 bases and J 10 bases; nucleotides not matched to a gene: 12. Germline CDR1 is PRHDT and CDR2 is FYEKMQ (reference sequence). CDR3 length: 16 amino acids. The CDR3 nucleotides read TGTGCCAGCAGCCCCCGGGACAGGGGGCTGGGATTCGAGCAGTTCTTC. As protein: CASSPRDRGLGFEQFF.

The chain recombines TRBV6-6 with TRBJ2-1, with 9 bases lining up with TRBD1. The CDR3 spans 16 residues. CDR1 is MNHNY and CDR2 is SVGAGI in the germline V gene (reference sequence). V lost 6 bases, J lost 6 bases, and 12 bases stayed unmatched. In DNA, the CDR3 is TGTGCCAGCAGCCCCAGACAGGGGGAAAGTGGCAATGAGCAGTTCTTC. This gives the protein CASSPRQGESGNEQFF.

The rearrangement joins TRBV27 to TRBJ1-1; a weak D match, TRBD1 (6 bases). Germline lookup yields CDR1 MNHEY and CDR2 SMNVEV (reference sequence). Trimming cost V 6 bases and J 4 bases, with 18 bases left between them. The CDR3 spans 15 residues. Written as DNA, the CDR3 is TGTGCCAGCAGGGAAGGTATAGGGGGAAGCACTGAAGCTTTCTTT. This encodes CASREGIGGSTEAFF.

The chain recombines TRBV5-4 with TRBJ2-2, with 12 bases lining up with TRBD2. The germline V gene has CDR1 SGHNT and CDR2 YYREEE (reference sequence). The CDR3 contains 17 residues. V trimming: 0 bases; J trimming: 7 bases; junction bases outside the gene matches: 7. CDR3 loop: CASSLASGGAASGELFF. DNA for the CDR3: TGTGCCAGCAGCTTGGCTAGCGGGGGGGCCGCGAGCGGGGAGCTGTTTTTT.

This clone was counted at least ten times. The genes are TRBV29-1 and TRBJ2-7; 10 bases are shared with TRBD2. Germline-derived CDR1 and CDR2 are SQVTM and ANQGSEA. Losses at the gene ends were 4 bases for V and 6 bases for J; bases not matched to a gene: 12. The CDR3 is made up of 15 amino acids. CDR3 nucleotides: TGCAGCGTTGGGAGTAGTAGCGGGGGGTTACGCGAGCAGTACTTC. This gives the protein CSVGSSSGGLREQYF.

This clone has just a few counts. The chain uses TRBV7-8 and TRBJ1-5, with D perhaps matching TRBD1 (6 bases). Trimming left V 0 bases short and J 5 bases short, with 8 bases between. Germline CDR1 SGHVS, CDR2 FQNEAQ. CDR3 size: 14 residues. The CDR3 here is CASSLAQGYQPQHF. The CDR3 nucleotides read TGTGCCAGCAGCTTAGCGCAGGGGTATCAGCCCCAGCATTTT.

The gene calls are TRBV7-8 and TRBJ2-1, with 9 nucleotides matching TRBD1. Trimming at V came to 2 bases and at J to 7 bases, leaving 21 bases not matched to a gene. The V gene's germline CDR1 is SGHVS and CDR2 FQNEAQ. This CDR3 contains 20 residues. The CDR3 DNA is TGTGCCAGCAGCTTAAAAAGGTGGGACAGGGTTTTTCTCAGGGGGAATGAGCAGTTCTTC. It yields the protein CASSLKRWDRVFLRGNEQFF.

The chain has TRBV6-5 and TRBJ2-5; D is undetermined. There are 14 residues in the CDR3. With 6 bases removed from V and 5 bases from J, the gap between germline ends came to 16 bases. Germline V CDR1 and CDR2: MNHEY, SVGAGI. The CDR3 loop is CASRPLVLSETQYF. In DNA, the CDR3 is TGTGCCAGCAGACCCCTAGTACTGTCGGAGACCCAGTACTTC.

This CDR3 is CASSPSGGIYNEQFF. CDR3 nucleotides: TGTGCCAGCAGCCCGAGCGGGGGAATTTACAATGAGCAGTTCTTC. The V call is TRBV11-2, the J call TRBJ2-1, with 8 nucleotides matching TRBD2. V lost 5 bases and J lost 4; bases outside the gene matches: 7. CDR3 length: 15 residues. CDR1 is SGHAT and CDR2 is FQNNGV in the germline V gene.

The V and J genes are TRBV18 and TRBJ2-7; TRBD1 matches 7 bases. Germline loops: CDR1 KGHSH, CDR2 LQKENI. V was pared by 6 bases and J by 2 bases, with 4 bases of the junction left unmatched. The CDR3 has 13 amino acids. CDR3 sequence: CASSQGQTYEQYF. The DNA for the CDR3 is TGTGCCAGCTCTCAGGGACAGACCTACGAGCAGTACTTC.

The chain has TRBV7-7 and TRBJ2-5; maybe TRBD1 (5 bases). Germline CDR1 SSHAT, CDR2 FNYEAQ (reference sequence). The CDR3 runs to 15 residues. V was trimmed by 5 bases and J by 1 base, leaving 14 bases between them. The CDR3 protein is CASSPILGVQETQYF. As DNA, the CDR3 is TGTGCCAGCAGCCCTATATTAGGGGTCCAAGAGACCCAGTACTTC.